These 5 T cell receptor beta chains share one sample of origin, sequenced in a study of T cells expressing NK-cell markers. TCRdb derives one entry per CDR3 protein from the 5' RACE reads, leaving out DNA. The table for this sample gives approximately 440,000 distinct CDR3 sequences. Specimen: blood T cells: a sorted CD56 or NKG2C T cell subset, CD4+ or CD8+ T cells, or bulk PBMC T cells (not recorded which). The receptors shown here come from a woman between 45 and 60 years old in good health.

The gene calls are TRBV18 and TRBJ1-2; without DNA, the TCRdb call of TRBD1 cannot be checked. The germline V gene has CDR1 KGHSH and CDR2 LQKENI. This CDR3 region has 15 residues. CDR3 protein: CASSPIGQGNYGYTF.

The chain couples TRBV20-1 to TRBJ2-3; checking the TCRdb D call of TRBD1 is not possible without DNA. Germline lookup yields CDR1 DFQATT and CDR2 SNEGSKA (reference sequence). The CDR3 extends over 14 amino acids. CDR3 region: CSATGAVFTDTQYF.

V gene TRBV5-1 combines with J gene TRBJ2-4; absent DNA, TCRdb's TRBD1 call cannot be checked. Per the germline V gene, CDR1 is SGHRS and CDR2 is YFSETQ. This CDR3 is 11 amino acids long. The chain's CDR3 is CASSLSGTKYF.

The chain has TRBV9 and TRBJ1-1; TCRdb outputs TRBD1, but without DNA this stays unchecked. This CDR3 spans 14 amino acids. CDR1 is SGDLS, CDR2 YYNGEE, per germline. CDR3 loop: CASSDGRADTEAFF.

The chain recombines TRBV7-8 with TRBJ2-3; checking the TCRdb D call of TRBD2 is not possible without DNA. The CDR3 sequence is 17 residues long. CDR1 and CDR2 from the germline V gene are SGHVS and FQNEAQ. CDR3 protein: CASKMARLAARTDTQYF.